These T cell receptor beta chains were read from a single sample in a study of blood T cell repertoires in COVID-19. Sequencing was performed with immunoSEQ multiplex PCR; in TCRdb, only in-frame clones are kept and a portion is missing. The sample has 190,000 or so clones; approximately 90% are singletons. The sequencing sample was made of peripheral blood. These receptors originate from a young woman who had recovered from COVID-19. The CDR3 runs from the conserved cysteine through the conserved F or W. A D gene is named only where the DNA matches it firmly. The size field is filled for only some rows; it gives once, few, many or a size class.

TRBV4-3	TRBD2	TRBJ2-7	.	TGCGCCAGCAGCCCGGGACTAGCGGGGGCCCCCTACGAGCAGTACTTC	CASSPGLAGAPYEQYF
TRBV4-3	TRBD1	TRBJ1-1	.	TGCGCCAGCAGCGAATCCGGGACAGCGTTGAACACTGAAGCTTTCTTT	CASSESGTALNTEAFF
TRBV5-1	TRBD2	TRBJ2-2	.	TGCGCCAGCCGCTTAACCCCTGGGACTAGCGGAACCGGGGAGCTGTTTTTT	CASRLTPGTSGTGELFF
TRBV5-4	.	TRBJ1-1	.	TGTGCCAGCAGCTCTAACCAGGCAGGTCGTTCGAACACTGAAGCTTTCTTT	CASSSNQAGRSNTEAFF
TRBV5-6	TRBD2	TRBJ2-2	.	TGTGCCAGCAGCCCCATGGCGGGGGGAGATACCGGGGAGCTGTTTTTT	CASSPMAGGDTGELFF
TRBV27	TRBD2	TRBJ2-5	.	TGTGCCAGCAGGGCTCAGATTAGCGGGTACCAAGAGACCCAGTACTTC	CASRAQISGYQETQYF
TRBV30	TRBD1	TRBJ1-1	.	TGTGCCTGGAGGACAGGGGTAGGGAACACTGAAGCTTTCTTT	CAWRTGVGNTEAFF
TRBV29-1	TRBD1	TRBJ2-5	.	TGCAGCGTTGTAGACAGGGTCCAAGAGACCCAGTACTTC	CSVVDRVQETQYF
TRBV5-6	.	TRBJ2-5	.	TGTGCCAGCAGCTTGTTCAGGGCCCTCCAAGAGACCCAGTACTTC	CASSLFRALQETQYF
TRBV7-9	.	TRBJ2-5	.	TGTGCCAGCAGCCCAAGGGGGTCTGGGGAGACCCAGTACTTC	CASSPRGSGETQYF
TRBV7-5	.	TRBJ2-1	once	TGTGCCAGAAGCACCCCAACAGGGAGGACTAGCGGGCCCTACAATGAGCAGTTCTTC	CARSTPTGRTSGPYNEQFF
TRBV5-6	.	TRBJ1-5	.	TGTGCCAGCAGTCAGGTGAATCAGCCCCAGCATTTT	CASSQVNQPQHF
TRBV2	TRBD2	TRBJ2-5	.	TGTGCCAGCAGTGAGGGTAGCGGGGGAGGTGAGACCCAGTACTTC	CASSEGSGGGETQYF
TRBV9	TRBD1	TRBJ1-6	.	TGTGCCAGCAATAGACAGGGTAATTCACCCCTCCACTTT	CASNRQGNSPLHF
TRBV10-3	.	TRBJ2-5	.	TGTGCCATCAGTGAGGGAGGGGAGACCCAGTACTTC	CAISEGGETQYF
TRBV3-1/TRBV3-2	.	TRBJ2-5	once	TGTGCCAGCAGCCAGAGGCGGTTGCAAGAGACCCAGTACTTC	CASSQRRLQETQYF
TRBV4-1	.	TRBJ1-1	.	TGCGCCAGCAGCCACAGCAGTCCGGGGACTGAAGCTTTCTTT	CASSHSSPGTEAFF
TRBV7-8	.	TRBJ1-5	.	TGTGCCAGCAGCTTAGGAAACGGAGTTAATCAGCCCCAGCATTTT	CASSLGNGVNQPQHF
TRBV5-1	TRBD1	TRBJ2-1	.	TGCGCCAGCAGCTTGGTGGGACAGTCCTACAATGAGCAGTTCTTC	CASSLVGQSYNEQFF
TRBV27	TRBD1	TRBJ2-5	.	TGTGCCAGCAGTTTATACTCGCGGACAGGGGCAGAGACCCAGTACTTC	CASSLYSRTGAETQYF
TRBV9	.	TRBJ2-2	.	TGTGCCAGCAGCGTCGATCCGGGATCGGGCACCGGGGAGCTGTTTTTT	CASSVDPGSGTGELFF
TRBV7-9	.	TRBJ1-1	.	TGTGCCAGCAGCCTCTTGAACACTGAAGCTTTCTTT	CASSLLNTEAFF
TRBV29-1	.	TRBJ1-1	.	TGCAGCGTTGGAAGCTACACTGAAGCTTTCTTT	CSVGSYTEAFF
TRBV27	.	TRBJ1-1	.	TGTGCCTCGGGACACCCGAACACTGAAGCTTTCTTT	CASGHPNTEAFF
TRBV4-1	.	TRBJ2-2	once	TGCGCCAGCAGCCCCTCGGAGCGAACCGGGGAGCTGTTTTTT	CASSPSERTGELFF
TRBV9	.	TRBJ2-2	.	TGTGCCAGCAGCGAGGGGGACACCGGGGAGCTGTTTTTT	CASSEGDTGELFF
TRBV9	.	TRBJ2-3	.	TGTGCCAGCAGTGTAGCGGTTAGCACAGATACGCAGTATTTT	CASSVAVSTDTQYF
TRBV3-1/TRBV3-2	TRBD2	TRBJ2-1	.	TGTGCCAGCAGCCTAAGAGCGGGAGGGAGGTGGAATGAGCAGTTCTTC	CASSLRAGGRWNEQFF
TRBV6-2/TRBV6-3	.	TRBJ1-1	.	TGTGCCAGCAGTTATGCCAGGGAGGTTAGAAACACTGAAGCTTTCTTT	CASSYAREVRNTEAFF
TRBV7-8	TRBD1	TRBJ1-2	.	TGTGCCAGCAGCTTAGTTGGGGGGCAGGGGGTCGGCTACACCTTC	CASSLVGGQGVGYTF
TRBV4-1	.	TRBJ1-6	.	TGCGCCAGCAGCCTCCTGGTGATCTCAGGGTCCTATAATTCACCCCTCCACTTT	CASSLLVISGSYNSPLHF
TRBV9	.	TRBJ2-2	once	TGTGCCAGCAGCCGGGAGGGGGCTGGGGTCGCCGGGGAGCTGTTTTTT	CASSREGAGVAGELFF
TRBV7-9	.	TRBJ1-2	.	TGTGCCAGCAGCTTCGGGTCTGGCGCAAACGAGAATGGCTACACCTTC	CASSFGSGANENGYTF
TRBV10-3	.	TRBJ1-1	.	TGTGCCATCAAATCGGTCGAGAACACTGAAGCTTTCTTT	CAIKSVENTEAFF
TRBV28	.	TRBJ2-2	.	TGTGCCAGCAGTTTTCACCCCACACCCGGGGAGCTGTTTTTT	CASSFHPTPGELFF
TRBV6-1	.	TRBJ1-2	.	TGTGCCAGCAGTGAAGTTACAGGCTACACCTTC	CASSEVTGYTF
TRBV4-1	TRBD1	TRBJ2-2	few	TGCGCCAGCAGCCAAACAACAGGGGGCCCGTTCACCGGGGAGCTGTTTTTT	CASSQTTGGPFTGELFF
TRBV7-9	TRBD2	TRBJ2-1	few	TGTGCCAGCAGCACTAGGGGCGGGAGCTCCTACAATGAGCAGTTCTTC	CASSTRGGSSYNEQFF
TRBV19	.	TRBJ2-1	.	TGTGCCAGTAGTTTAGGACAAGCTTACTACAATGAGCAGTTCTTC	CASSLGQAYYNEQFF